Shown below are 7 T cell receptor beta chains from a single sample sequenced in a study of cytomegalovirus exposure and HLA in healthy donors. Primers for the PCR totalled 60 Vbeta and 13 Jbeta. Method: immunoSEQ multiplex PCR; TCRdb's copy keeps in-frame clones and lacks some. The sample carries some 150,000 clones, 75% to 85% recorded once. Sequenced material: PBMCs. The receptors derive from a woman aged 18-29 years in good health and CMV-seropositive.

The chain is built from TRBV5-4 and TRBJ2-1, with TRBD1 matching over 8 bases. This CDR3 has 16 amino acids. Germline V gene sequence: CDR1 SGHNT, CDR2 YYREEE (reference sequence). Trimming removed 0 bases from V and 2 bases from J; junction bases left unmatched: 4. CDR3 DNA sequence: TGTGCCAGCAGCTTGGCAGGGGGCTTGACCTACAATGAGCAGTTCTTC. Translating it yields CASSLAGGLTYNEQFF.

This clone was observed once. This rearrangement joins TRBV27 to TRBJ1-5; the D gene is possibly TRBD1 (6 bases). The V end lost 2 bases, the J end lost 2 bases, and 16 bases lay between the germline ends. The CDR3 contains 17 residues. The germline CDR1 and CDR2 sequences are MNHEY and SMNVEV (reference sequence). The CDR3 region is CASSLKPGGAGNQPQHF. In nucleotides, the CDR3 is TGTGCCAGCAGTTTAAAGCCTGGGGGCGCGGGCAATCAGCCCCAGCATTTT.

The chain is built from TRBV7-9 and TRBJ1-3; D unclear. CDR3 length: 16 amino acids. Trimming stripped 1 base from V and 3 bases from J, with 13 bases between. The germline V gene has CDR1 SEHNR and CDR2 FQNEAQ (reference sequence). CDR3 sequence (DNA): TGTGCCAGCAGCTTAGGTTGGCAGATCTTTGGAAACACCATATATTTT. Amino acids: CASSLGWQIFGNTIYF.

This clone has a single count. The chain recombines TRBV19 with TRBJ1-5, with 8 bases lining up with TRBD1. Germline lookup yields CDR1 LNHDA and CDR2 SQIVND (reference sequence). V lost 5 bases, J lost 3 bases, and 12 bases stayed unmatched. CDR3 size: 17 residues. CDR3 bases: TGTGCCAGTAGTGCAGGGGACAGGATTCACTCCAATCAGCCCCAGCATTTT. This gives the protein CASSAGDRIHSNQPQHF.

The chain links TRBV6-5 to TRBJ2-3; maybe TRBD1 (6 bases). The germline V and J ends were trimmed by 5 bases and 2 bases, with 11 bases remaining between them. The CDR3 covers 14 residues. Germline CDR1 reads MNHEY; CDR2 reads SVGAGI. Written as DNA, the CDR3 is TGTGCCAGCAGTATGGGGGACAACACAGATACGCAGTATTTT. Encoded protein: CASSMGDNTDTQYF.

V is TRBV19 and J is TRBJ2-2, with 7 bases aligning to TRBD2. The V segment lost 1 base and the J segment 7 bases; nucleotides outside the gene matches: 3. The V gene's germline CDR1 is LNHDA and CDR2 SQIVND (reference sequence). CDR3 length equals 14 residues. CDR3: CASSIGRGNGELFF. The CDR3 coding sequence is TGTGCCAGTAGTATAGGGCGGGGGAACGGGGAGCTGTTTTTT.

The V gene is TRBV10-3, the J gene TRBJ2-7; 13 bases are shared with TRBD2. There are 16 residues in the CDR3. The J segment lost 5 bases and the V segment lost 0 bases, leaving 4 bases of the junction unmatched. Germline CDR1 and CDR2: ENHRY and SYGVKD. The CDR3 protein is CAISESRTSGGDEQYF. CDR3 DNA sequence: TGTGCCATCAGTGAGTCCCGGACTAGCGGGGGAGACGAGCAGTACTTC.